This TCR beta chain is drawn from a study of CD8+CD57+ T cells in acquired aplastic anemia. Overall study results and limits: Controls did not differ significantly from patients in CD8+ Simpson's diversity. Roughly 31 CD8+ CDR3 sequences occurred in both the patients and the controls.

An expansion of CD8+CD57+ cells by flow cytometry had been shown in patients chosen for sequencing. Germline V CDR1 and CDR2: WSHSY, SAAADI. The CDR3 consists of 17 residues. Concerning this clonotype itself: Its antigen is unidentified. The junction departs from germline at one end; a sequencing error may be responsible.

According to the study, genomic DNA was the template for TCR beta VDJ and CDR3 profiling. One entry per CDR3 protein, called by TCRdb with MiXCR from the reads. The table shows about 200,000 distinct CDR3 sequences, with about 62% occurring only once. The TCR originated in a human donor with aplastic anemia. The chain carries TRBV10-2 and TRBJ2-3; 8 bases agree with TRBD1. The sequenced sample was sorted CD4+, CD8+, or CD8+CD57+ T cells (not recorded which) from PBMCs. The CDR3: CASSYSGAGQVQGTQYF. The CDR3 DNA sequence: TGTGCCAGCAGTTACTCGGGGGCGGGACAGGTTCAGGGTACGCAGTATTTT.